This T cell receptor beta chain was recorded in a study of blood T cells in healthy people across ages (dated by TCRdb to 2015 to 2017). Looking at the study overall: In model experiments, template switching captured about one uniquely barcoded TCR beta cDNA molecule for every two T cells. To track age-related changes in TCR beta repertoire diversity, the study relied on deep sequencing normalized with unique cDNA molecular identifiers. The donors were divided into four age groups: young (average approximately 15 years), middle-aged (approximately 41), aged (62) and long-lived (roughly 88). Two additional independent replicas of 1 million unique cDNA reads from the same blood draw were analyzed for two donors (one aged 18 to 30 and one aged 80 or older). To avoid experimental bias, donors of different ages were spread randomly across the sequencing lanes.

As regards this clonotype: The specificity of this receptor is unknown. The input lacks base qualities; no much larger clone sits a single base away.

The full study reports these points: Since profiling was done on bulk unsorted PBMCs, naive and antigen-experienced compartments could not be conclusively compared. As age increased, observed TCR beta diversity per million T cells dropped in a roughly linear way, and a significant reduction was already evident by age 40. The long-lived group showed more naive CD4+ T cells, fewer expanded clones and increased TCR diversity than the aged group, suggesting age selection. Because the CMV infection status of the donors was unknown, age-related changes in expanded clonotypes may potentially have been confounded. The percentage of naive T cells measured by flow cytometry correlated strongly with observed TCR beta diversity. Estimates of total diversity based on one million sequenced T cells were considered lower bounds and underestimates.

CDR1 and CDR2, per the germline V gene, are LGHNA and YSLEER. Compared with germline, V lacks 6 bases and J lacks 6 bases; bases without a gene match: 9. Its CDR3 holds 15 amino acids, cysteine through phenylalanine. Only CDR3 DNA is held: 45 bases, read in frame from base 1. Receptor libraries were prepared by 5' RACE. Instrument on record: Illumina HiSeq 2500. A second PCR of roughly 7 to 11 cycles was performed with a sample-barcoded 5' primer and a J-beta primer mix. Each TCR beta cDNA molecule received a unique molecular identifier from a template-switch 5' adaptor carrying 12 random nucleotides. Each sample yielded at least 2.5 million CDR3-containing paired-end reads. All of the RNA was converted into first-strand cDNA using the Mint cDNA synthesis kit, with a TRBC-specific oligonucleotide serving as the primer. All cDNA was treated with uracil-DNA glycosylase and then went through a first 18-cycle PCR with the universal primers M1SS and BC2_uni_R. The authors' pipeline ran thus. Normalization of each sample was performed by random selection of 1 million high-quality reads, each carrying a distinct molecular identifier. Reads with shared molecular identifiers were discarded instead of being binned into consensus sequences. MiTCR, set to a Q25 quality threshold and the strictest error-elimination algorithm, was used for CDR3 identification, clonotype clustering and error correction. A nonparametric unseen species model using Euler transformation provided a lower-bound estimate of total TCR beta diversity. The public reads were quality trimmed at Q25 with fastp and then assembled into clones with MiXCR by TCRdb, keeping productive beta chains. Each entry is one CDR3 protein sequence, shown with its most common DNA and genes. TCRdb, rather than the study authors, made the V and J calls. The sample contains approximately 900,000 distinct CDR3 sequences, approximately 49% of them found a single time. In total, the top ten clones hold 13% of the sample.

Systemically healthy Caucasian individuals from Russia, some 40 in total and aged about 6 to 100 years, were included as donors. Around 10 milliliters of peripheral blood were collected from each donor into EDTA-treated Vacutainer tubes. Ficoll-Paque density-gradient centrifugation was used to isolate PBMCs, with at least 7 million per sample. Total RNA was extracted from PBMCs with Trizol reagent, with at least 5.5 micrograms obtained per sample. Naive CD45RAhigh/CD27high T cell percentages were measured by flow cytometry on a PBMC aliquot from every donor. Recombination connected TRBV4-3 to TRBJ2-1; TRBD1 matches 9 bases in the middle. The receptor comes from a man between 25 and 39 years old in good health. The specimen was blood. At the DNA level, the sequence is TGCGCCAGCAGTTCCGGGACAGGGACGGGCAATGAGCAGTTCTTC. Its coded protein is CASSSGTGTGNEQFF.